This TCR beta chain derives from a study of T cells in Graves' hyperthyroidism and ophthalmopathy. Study results and limitations: Onset of ophthalmopathy came a median roughly 6.4 months after the model predicted it.

The sample holds a few counts of this clonotype. Its antigen is unknown. Diagnoses were established using clinical symptoms, serum thyroxine and TRAb, thyroid ultrasound and orbital computed tomography. Using RNA transcripts as the source, TCR beta CDR3 regions were amplified. RT-PCR in the first round (using the HTBI primer set) targeted the TCR CDR3. TCRdb reprocessed the multiplex PCR reads via MiXCR and lists one record per CDR3 protein. This sample has hundreds of thousands of distinct CDR3 sequences; nearly 15% occur once, and the top ten carry approximately 19%. CDR3 length: 16 amino acids. V lost 6 bases to trimming and J lost 2 bases; unmatched junction nucleotides: 10.

The rearrangement uses TRBV12-3 or TRBV12-4 and TRBJ2-1; 7 positions match TRBD2. Sequenced input: blood. This clonotype was sampled from a woman in her fifties or sixties with Graves' ophthalmopathy. The DNA of the CDR3 is TGTGCCAGCAGCCGAAAACTAGCGAACACCTACAATGAGCAGTTCTTC. It specifies CASSRKLANTYNEQFF.